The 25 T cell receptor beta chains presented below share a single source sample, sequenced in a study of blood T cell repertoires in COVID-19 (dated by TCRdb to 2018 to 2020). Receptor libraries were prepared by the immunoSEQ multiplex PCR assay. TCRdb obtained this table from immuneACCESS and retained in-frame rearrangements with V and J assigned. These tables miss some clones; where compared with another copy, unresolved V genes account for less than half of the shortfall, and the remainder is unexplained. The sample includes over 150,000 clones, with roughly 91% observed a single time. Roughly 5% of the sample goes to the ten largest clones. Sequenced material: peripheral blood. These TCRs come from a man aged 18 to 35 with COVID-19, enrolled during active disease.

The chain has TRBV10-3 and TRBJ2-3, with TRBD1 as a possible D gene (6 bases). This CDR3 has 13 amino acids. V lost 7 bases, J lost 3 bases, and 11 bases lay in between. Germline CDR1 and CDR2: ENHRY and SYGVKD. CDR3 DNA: TGTGCCATCACCCCCCAGGGGACAGATACGCAGTATTTT. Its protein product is CAITPQGTDTQYF.

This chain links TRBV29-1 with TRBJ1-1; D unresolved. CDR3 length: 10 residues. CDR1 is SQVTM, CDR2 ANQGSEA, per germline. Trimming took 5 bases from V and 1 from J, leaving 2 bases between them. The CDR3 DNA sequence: TGCAGCGTTCGGAACACTGAAGCTTTCTTT. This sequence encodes CSVRNTEAFF. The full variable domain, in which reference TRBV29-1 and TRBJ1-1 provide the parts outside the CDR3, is SAVISQKPSRDICQRGTSLTIQCQVDSQVTMMFWYRQQPGQSLTLIATANQGSEATYESGFVIDKFPISRPNLTFSTLTVSNMSPEDSSIYLCSVRNTEAFFGQGTRLTVV.

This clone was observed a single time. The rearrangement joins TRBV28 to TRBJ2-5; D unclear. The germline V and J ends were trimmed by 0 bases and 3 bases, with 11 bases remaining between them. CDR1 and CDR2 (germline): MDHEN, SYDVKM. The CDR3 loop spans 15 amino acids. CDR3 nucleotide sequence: TGTGCCAGCAGTTTATGGGCCAGCGCAGAAGAGACCCAGTACTTC. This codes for CASSLWASAEETQYF.

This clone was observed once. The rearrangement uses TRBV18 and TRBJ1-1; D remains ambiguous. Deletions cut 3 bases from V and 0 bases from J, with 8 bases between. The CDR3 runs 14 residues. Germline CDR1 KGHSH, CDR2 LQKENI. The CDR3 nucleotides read TGTGCCAGCTCACCCGCCCAGTTGAACACTGAAGCTTTCTTT. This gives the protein CASSPAQLNTEAFF.

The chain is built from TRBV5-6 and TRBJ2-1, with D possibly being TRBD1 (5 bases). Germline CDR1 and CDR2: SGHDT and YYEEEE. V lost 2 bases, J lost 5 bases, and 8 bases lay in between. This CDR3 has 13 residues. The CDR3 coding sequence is TGTGCCAGCAGCTTCTTAGGGGACAATGAGCAGTTCTTC. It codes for CASSFLGDNEQFF.

This CDR3 reads CASSQAAGYEQYF. CDR3 sequence (DNA): TGTGCCAGCAGCCAAGCGGCGGGATACGAGCAGTACTTC. The chain carries TRBV14 and TRBJ2-7; TRBD2 might be the D (6 bases). Germline assignment: CDR1 SGHDN and CDR2 FVKESK. V dropped 1 base and J dropped 4 bases, with 8 bases sitting between them. CDR3 size: 13 residues.

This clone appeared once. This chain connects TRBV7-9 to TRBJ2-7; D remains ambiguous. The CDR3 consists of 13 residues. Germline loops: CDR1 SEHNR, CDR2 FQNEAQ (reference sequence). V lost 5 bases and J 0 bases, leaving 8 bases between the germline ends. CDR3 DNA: TGTGCCAGCAGCCTATATTTCTCCTACGAGCAGTACTTC. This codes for CASSLYFSYEQYF.

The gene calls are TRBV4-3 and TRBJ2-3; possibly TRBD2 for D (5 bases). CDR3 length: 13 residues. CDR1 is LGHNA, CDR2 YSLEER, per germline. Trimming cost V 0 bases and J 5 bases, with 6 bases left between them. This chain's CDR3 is CASSQDAGDTQYF. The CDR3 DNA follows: TGCGCCAGCAGCCAAGATGCGGGAGATACGCAGTATTTT.

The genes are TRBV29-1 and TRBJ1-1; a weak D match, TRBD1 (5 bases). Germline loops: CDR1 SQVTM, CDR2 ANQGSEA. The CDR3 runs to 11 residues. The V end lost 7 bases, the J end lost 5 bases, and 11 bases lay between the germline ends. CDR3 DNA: TGCAGCGCCGGGGGAGGGACTGAAGCTTTCTTT. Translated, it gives CSAGGGTEAFF.

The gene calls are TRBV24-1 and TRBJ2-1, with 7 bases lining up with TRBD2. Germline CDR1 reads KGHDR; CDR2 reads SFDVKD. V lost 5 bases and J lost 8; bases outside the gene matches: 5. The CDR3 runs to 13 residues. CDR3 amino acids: CATSASGVDEQFF. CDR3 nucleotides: TGTGCCACCAGTGCTAGCGGTGTCGATGAGCAGTTCTTC.

CDR3 region: CASSPHWGQGNTEAFF. The DNA for the CDR3 is TGCGCCAGCAGCCCCCATTGGGGCCAAGGGAACACTGAAGCTTTCTTT. The V gene is TRBV4-3, the J gene TRBJ1-1; possible D gene TRBD1, 5 bases. CDR1 is LGHNA, CDR2 YSLEER, per germline. This CDR3 contains 16 residues. The ends were cut back, 4 bases at V and 1 base at J, with 16 bases in the middle.

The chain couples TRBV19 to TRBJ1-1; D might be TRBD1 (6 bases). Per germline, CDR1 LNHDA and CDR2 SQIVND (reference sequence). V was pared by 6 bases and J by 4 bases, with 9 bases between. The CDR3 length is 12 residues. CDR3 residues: CASSRQATEAFF. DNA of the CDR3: TGTGCCAGTAGCCGACAGGCCACTGAAGCTTTCTTT.

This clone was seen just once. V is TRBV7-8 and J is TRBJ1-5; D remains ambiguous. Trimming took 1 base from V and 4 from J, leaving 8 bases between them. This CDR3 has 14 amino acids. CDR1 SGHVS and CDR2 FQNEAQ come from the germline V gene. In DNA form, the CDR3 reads TGTGCCAGCAGCTTAGACAGTCTTAATCAGCCCCAGCATTTT. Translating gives CASSLDSLNQPQHF. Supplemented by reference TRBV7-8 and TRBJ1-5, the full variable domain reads GAGVSQSPRYKVAKRGQDVALRCDPISGHVSLFWYQQALGQGPEFLTYFQNEAQLDKSGLPSDRFFAERPEGSVSTLKIQRTQQEDSAVYLCASSLDSLNQPQHFGDGTRLSIL.

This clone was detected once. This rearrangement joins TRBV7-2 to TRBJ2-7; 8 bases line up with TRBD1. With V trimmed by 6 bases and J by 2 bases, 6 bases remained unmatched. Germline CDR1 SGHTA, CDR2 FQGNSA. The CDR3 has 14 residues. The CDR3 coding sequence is TGTGCCAGCAGTCTAGACAGGGGTCCCTACGAGCAGTACTTC. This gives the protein CASSLDRGPYEQYF. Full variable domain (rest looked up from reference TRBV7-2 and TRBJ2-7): GAGVSQSPSNKVTEKGKDVELRCDPISGHTALYWYRQSLGQGLEFLIYFQGNSAPDKSGLPSDRFSAERTGGSVSTLTIQRTQQEDSAVYLCASSLDRGPYEQYFGPGTRLTVT.

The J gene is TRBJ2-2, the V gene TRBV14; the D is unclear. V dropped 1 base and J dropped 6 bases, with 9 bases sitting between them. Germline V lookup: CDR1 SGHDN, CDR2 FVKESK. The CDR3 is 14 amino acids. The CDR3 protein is CASSQGTRPGELFF. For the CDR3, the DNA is TGTGCCAGCAGCCAAGGCACTCGTCCCGGGGAGCTGTTTTTT.

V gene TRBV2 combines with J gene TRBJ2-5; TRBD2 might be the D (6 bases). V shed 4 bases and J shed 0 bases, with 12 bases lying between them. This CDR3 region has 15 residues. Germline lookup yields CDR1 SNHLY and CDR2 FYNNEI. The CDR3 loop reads CASSVLAANQETQYF. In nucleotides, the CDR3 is TGTGCCAGCAGTGTATTAGCGGCCAACCAAGAGACCCAGTACTTC. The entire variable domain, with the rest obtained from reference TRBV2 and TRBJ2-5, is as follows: EPEVTQTPSHQVTQMGQEVILRCVPISNHLYFYWYRQILGQKVEFLVSFYNNEISEKSEIFDDQFSVERPDGSNFTLKIRSTKLEDSAMYFCASSVLAANQETQYFGPGTRLLVL.

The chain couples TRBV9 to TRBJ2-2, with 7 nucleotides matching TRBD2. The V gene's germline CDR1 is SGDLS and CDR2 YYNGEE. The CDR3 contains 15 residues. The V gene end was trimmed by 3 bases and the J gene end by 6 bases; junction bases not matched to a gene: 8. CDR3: CASSATGGPSGELFF. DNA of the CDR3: TGTGCCAGCAGCGCGACGGGAGGACCGTCCGGGGAGCTGTTTTTT.

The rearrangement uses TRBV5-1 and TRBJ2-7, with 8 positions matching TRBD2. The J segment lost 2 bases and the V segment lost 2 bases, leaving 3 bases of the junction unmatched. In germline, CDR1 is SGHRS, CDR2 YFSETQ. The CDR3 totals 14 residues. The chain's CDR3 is CASSLREGPYEQYF. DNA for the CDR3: TGCGCCAGCAGCTTACGGGAGGGACCCTACGAGCAGTACTTC.

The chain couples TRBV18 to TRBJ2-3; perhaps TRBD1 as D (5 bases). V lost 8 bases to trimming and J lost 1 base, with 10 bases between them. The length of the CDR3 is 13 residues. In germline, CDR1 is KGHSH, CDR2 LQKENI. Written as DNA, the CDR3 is TGTGCCAGCACGGAACAGGGCACAGATACGCAGTATTTT. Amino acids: CASTEQGTDTQYF.

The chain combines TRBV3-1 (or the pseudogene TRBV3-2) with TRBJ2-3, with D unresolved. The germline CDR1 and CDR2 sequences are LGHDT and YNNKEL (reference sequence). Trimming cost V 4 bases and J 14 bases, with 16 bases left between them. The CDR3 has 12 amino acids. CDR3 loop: CASSPHGGARYF. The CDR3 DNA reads TGTGCCAGCAGCCCCCACGGCGGAGCTCGGTATTTT.

The CDR3 protein is CASSEHYPGGGEQYF. CDR3 nucleotides: TGTGCCAGCAGTGAACACTACCCGGGAGGTGGCGAGCAGTACTTC. The chain uses TRBV25-1 and TRBJ2-7; 7 positions match TRBD2. Trimming took 2 bases from V and 6 from J; bases not matched to a gene: 10. CDR3 length: 15 residues. Germline V gives CDR1 MGHDK, CDR2 SYGVNS.

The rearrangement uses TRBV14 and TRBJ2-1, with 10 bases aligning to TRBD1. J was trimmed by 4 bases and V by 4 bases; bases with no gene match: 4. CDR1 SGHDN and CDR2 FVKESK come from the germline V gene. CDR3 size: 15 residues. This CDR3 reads CASSPWDRGYNEQFF. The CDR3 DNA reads TGTGCCAGCAGCCCATGGGACAGGGGTTACAATGAGCAGTTCTTC.

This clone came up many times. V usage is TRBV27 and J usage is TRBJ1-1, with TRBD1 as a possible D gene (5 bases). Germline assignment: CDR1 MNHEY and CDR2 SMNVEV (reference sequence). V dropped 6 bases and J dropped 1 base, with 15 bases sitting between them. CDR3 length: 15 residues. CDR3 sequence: CASRLGGAANTEAFF. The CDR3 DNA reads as TGTGCCAGCAGGTTAGGAGGGGCCGCGAACACTGAAGCTTTCTTT.

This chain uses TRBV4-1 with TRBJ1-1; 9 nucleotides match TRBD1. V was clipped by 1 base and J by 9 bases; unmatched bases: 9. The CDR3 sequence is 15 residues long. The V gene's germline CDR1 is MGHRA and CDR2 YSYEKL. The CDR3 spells CASSQALQGARKAFF. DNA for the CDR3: TGCGCCAGCAGCCAAGCTTTACAGGGGGCGCGGAAAGCTTTCTTT.

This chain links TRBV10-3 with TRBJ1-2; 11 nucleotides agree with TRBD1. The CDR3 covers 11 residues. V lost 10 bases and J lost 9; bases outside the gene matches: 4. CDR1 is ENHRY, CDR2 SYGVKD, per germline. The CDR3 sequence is CATGTGGRYTF. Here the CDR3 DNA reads TGTGCCACCGGGACAGGGGGACGCTACACCTTC.